A selection of T cell receptor beta chains follows, all from one sample in a study of OX40 agonist ivuxolimab in advanced cancers. The protocol was immunoSEQ multiplex PCR, while the TCRdb copy is restricted to in-frame clones and leaves out a portion. Among about 46,000 clones, 70% to 85% were seen once, and the ten largest hold approximately 1.8%. This material consisted of CD4+ or CD8+ T cells sorted from blood, taken in a trial of the OX40 agonist ivuxolimab. These receptors all come from an adult with an advanced solid tumor such as melanoma, head and neck, liver or kidney cancer. CDR3s include the opening cysteine and the closing phenylalanine or tryptophan. Each record gives: V gene, J gene, CDR3 protein.

V gene: TRBV4-1; J gene: TRBJ2-6; CDR3 protein: CARGWAAQSGANVLTF
V gene: TRBV5-1; J gene: TRBJ1-3; CDR3 protein: CASSTQGGGNTIYF
V gene: TRBV9; J gene: TRBJ1-4; CDR3 protein: CASSVGGRRANEKLFF
V gene: TRBV10-2; J gene: TRBJ1-6; CDR3 protein: CASSGTVQSANSPLHF
V gene: TRBV5-4; J gene: TRBJ1-2; CDR3 protein: CASSEDRVNYGYTF
V gene: TRBV7-9; J gene: TRBJ1-6; CDR3 protein: CASSLGQENSPLHF
V gene: TRBV2; J gene: TRBJ2-2; CDR3 protein: CASRADRGTGELFF
V gene: TRBV7-2; J gene: TRBJ1-2; CDR3 protein: CASSHRQGNGYTF
V gene: TRBV10-3; J gene: TRBJ1-2; CDR3 protein: CAALGGGGVYGYTF
V gene: TRBV11-2; J gene: TRBJ1-2; CDR3 protein: CASTPEGNYGYTF
V gene: TRBV30; J gene: TRBJ1-2; CDR3 protein: CAWSTDSYGYTF
V gene: TRBV27; J gene: TRBJ1-1; CDR3 protein: CASSLRLFGGVTEAFF
V gene: TRBV19; J gene: TRBJ1-6; CDR3 protein: CASSRTVNGSPLHF
V gene: TRBV5-6; J gene: TRBJ1-2; CDR3 protein: CASSLQRAGYTF
V gene: TRBV5-5; J gene: TRBJ1-5; CDR3 protein: CASSLGTVNQPQHF
V gene: TRBV7-2; J gene: TRBJ2-5; CDR3 protein: CASSLGPRAGLQETQYF
V gene: TRBV4-2; J gene: TRBJ2-3; CDR3 protein: CASSQDVTSGTDTQYF
V gene: TRBV18; J gene: TRBJ2-5; CDR3 protein: CASSPIRNQETQYF
V gene: TRBV2; J gene: TRBJ2-3; CDR3 protein: CASGRGTGGREDTQYF
V gene: TRBV25-1; J gene: TRBJ2-7; CDR3 protein: CAIYPEYEQYF
V gene: TRBV19; J gene: TRBJ1-2; CDR3 protein: CASSISAGPGYGYTF
V gene: TRBV20-1; J gene: TRBJ1-2; CDR3 protein: CSAGQHYGYTF
V gene: TRBV5-6; J gene: TRBJ2-3; CDR3 protein: CASSGRVSTDTQYF
V gene: TRBV5-4; J gene: TRBJ2-7; CDR3 protein: CASSRDGSYEQYF
V gene: TRBV5-1; J gene: TRBJ2-3; CDR3 protein: CASTSGETTDTQYF
V gene: TRBV6-1; J gene: TRBJ1-1; CDR3 protein: CASSKEHTEAFF
V gene: TRBV6-5; J gene: TRBJ2-7; CDR3 protein: CASTRREGGTYEQYF